These 18 T cell receptor beta chains originate from one sample sequenced in a study of cytomegalovirus exposure and HLA in healthy donors. Primers included in the PCR were 60 Vbeta and 13 Jbeta primers. TCRdb's table, derived via immunoSEQ multiplex PCR, lists solely in-frame clones and lacks some. The sample consists of about 140,000 clones, 76% of them appearing once. Material: PBMCs. The receptor source for this set is a male donor in good health and CMV-seronegative.

The gene calls are TRBV9 and TRBJ2-1; D is possibly TRBD2 (6 bases). There are 15 residues in the CDR3. With 4 bases removed from V and 7 bases from J, the gap between germline ends came to 18 bases. In germline, CDR1 is SGDLS, CDR2 YYNGEE. The CDR3 here is CASSTARGGQNEQFF. CDR3 DNA: TGTGCCAGCAGCACTGCGCGGGGAGGTCAAAATGAGCAGTTCTTC.

The rearrangement links TRBV5-1 to TRBJ1-5, with D tentatively TRBD1 (5 bases). This CDR3 comprises 13 residues. Germline values: CDR1 SGHRS, CDR2 YFSETQ. V was trimmed by 4 bases and J by 4 bases, leaving 9 bases between them. CDR3 amino acids: CASSPGWNQPQHF. CDR3 DNA: TGCGCCAGCAGCCCAGGGTGGAATCAGCCCCAGCATTTT.

The J gene is TRBJ1-5, the V gene TRBV2; the D gene is possibly TRBD1 (5 bases). Germline V gives CDR1 SNHLY, CDR2 FYNNEI. V lost 1 base and J lost 4, with 11 bases in between. This CDR3 comprises 15 residues. CDR3 sequence (DNA): TGTGCCAGCAGTGAAGAAGGGGTTGGAAATCAGCCCCAGCATTTT. Translated: CASSEEGVGNQPQHF.

The chain couples TRBV19 to TRBJ2-5; 15 bases map to TRBD2. Trimming at V came to 4 bases and at J to 5 bases, leaving 5 bases not matched to a gene. CDR3 length: 16 amino acids. CDR1 LNHDA and CDR2 SQIVND come from the germline V gene (reference sequence). CDR3 residues: CASSTYGLAGGETQYF. In nucleotides, the CDR3 is TGTGCCAGTAGTACATATGGACTAGCGGGAGGGGAGACCCAGTACTTC.

The chain combines TRBV15 with TRBJ1-5, with a possible D match to TRBD1 (6 bases). V was shortened by 4 bases and J by 10 bases, with 14 bases between the two germline ends. The CDR3 is 13 amino acids. Germline lookup yields CDR1 LNHNV and CDR2 YYDKDF (reference sequence). The CDR3 here is CATSNRDGQPQHF. In DNA form, the CDR3 reads TGTGCCACCAGCAACAGGGACGGACAACCCCAGCATTTT. The variable domain in full, completed from reference TRBV15 and TRBJ1-5, reads DAMVIQNPRYQVTQFGKPVTLSCSQTLNHNVMYWYQQKSSQAPKLLFHYYDKDFNNEADTPDNFQSRRPNTSFCFLDIRSPGLGDTAMYLCATSNRDGQPQHFGDGTRLSIL.

The chain combines TRBV7-2 with TRBJ2-5; perhaps TRBD2 as D (5 bases). The germline gives CDR1 SGHTA, CDR2 FQGNSA. The length of the CDR3 is 14 residues. V lost 5 bases, J lost 3 bases, and 13 bases lay in between. CDR3 protein: CASSIMGVEETQYF. CDR3 DNA sequence: TGTGCCAGCAGCATAATGGGAGTTGAAGAGACCCAGTACTTC.

The chain uses TRBV19 and TRBJ2-6; D not resolved. Germline V gives CDR1 LNHDA, CDR2 SQIVND (reference sequence). This CDR3 has 15 residues. V dropped 4 bases and J dropped 0 bases, with 7 bases sitting between them. Here the CDR3 reads CASSNQSSGANVLTF. The CDR3 region has the DNA TGTGCCAGTAGTAATCAGTCCTCTGGGGCCAACGTCCTGACTTTC.

Concerning this clone itself: At one end, the junction sequence differs from germline, possibly due to a read error. The V and J genes are TRBV5-1 and TRBJ1-2; D uncertain. Germline loops: CDR1 SGHRS, CDR2 YFSETQ. The CDR3 consists of 13 residues. CDR3 loop: CVSSLYGNYGYTF. The CDR3 DNA is TGCGTCAGCAGCTTGTACGGGAACTATGGCTACACCTTC.

The chain couples TRBV19 to TRBJ1-6, with D perhaps TRBD1 (5 bases). Germline CDR1 is LNHDA and CDR2 is SQIVND (reference sequence). The CDR3 consists of 14 residues. The V gene lost 10 bases and the J gene lost 0 bases, with 10 bases spanning the gap. The CDR3 loop reads CATRVSSYNSPLHF. The CDR3 DNA is TGTGCCACCAGGGTGAGCTCCTATAATTCACCCCTCCACTTT.

The chain's CDR3 is CASSQDEAIQGEGTEAFF. CDR3 coding DNA: TGCGCCAGCAGCCAAGACGAGGCGATACAGGGGGAGGGGACTGAAGCTTTCTTT. The chain uses TRBV4-3 and TRBJ1-1; 8 nucleotides line up with TRBD1. CDR3 length: 18 amino acids. The V segment lost 0 bases and the J segment 5 bases; nucleotides outside the gene matches: 14. Germline CDR1 reads LGHNA; CDR2 reads YSLEER.

This chain uses TRBV18 with TRBJ2-7; 9 bases line up with TRBD1. The ends lost 0 bases at V and 3 bases at J; junction bases unmatched: 6. Germline loops: CDR1 KGHSH, CDR2 LQKENI. The CDR3 is 16 residues long. Here the CDR3 reads CASSPPGQGQGYEQYF. The CDR3 nucleotides are TGTGCCAGCTCACCACCAGGGCAGGGACAGGGCTACGAGCAGTACTTC.

This clone was counted a few times. The V gene is TRBV6-1, the J gene TRBJ1-5; 9 bases line up with TRBD1. Germline loops: CDR1 MNHNS, CDR2 SASEGT. The length of the CDR3 is 14 residues. Unmatched junction bases numbered 7, after V lost 4 bases and J lost 9 bases. CDR3 in DNA: TGTGCCAGCAGTGGGGACAGGGACGTGACGCCCCAGCATTTT. Translated: CASSGDRDVTPQHF.

The gene calls are TRBV28 and TRBJ2-7, with D possibly TRBD2 on 5 matching bases. Germline V gene lookup returns CDR1 MDHEN and CDR2 SYDVKM. CDR3 length: 17 amino acids. Deletions cut 4 bases from V and 1 base from J, with 20 bases between. In nucleotides, the CDR3 is TGTGCCAGCAGTTCCTCGGGGTTGGATCCTACGTCCTACGAGCAGTACTTC. This translates into CASSSSGLDPTSYEQYF.

The chain couples TRBV6-5 to TRBJ1-1; a possible D gene is TRBD1 (5 bases). V shed 2 bases and J shed 4 bases, with 14 bases lying between them. CDR1 and CDR2 from the germline V gene are MNHEY and SVGAGI. There are 15 residues in the CDR3. As DNA, the CDR3 is TGTGCCAGCAGTTACGTAGGGACTATGGGCACTGAAGCTTTCTTT. Protein product: CASSYVGTMGTEAFF.

The genes are TRBV4-3 and TRBJ2-1, with D perhaps matching TRBD2 (5 bases). V dropped 0 bases and J dropped 2 bases, with 14 bases sitting between them. The CDR3 consists of 17 residues. Germline values: CDR1 LGHNA, CDR2 YSLEER. The CDR3 sequence: CASSQDQPAVPYNEQFF. The CDR3, as DNA: TGCGCCAGCAGCCAAGATCAACCAGCGGTTCCCTACAATGAGCAGTTCTTC.

The genes are TRBV11-3 and TRBJ2-3, with TRBD2 as a possible D gene (6 bases). The CDR3 is 14 residues long. Trimming took off 0 bases at V and 11 bases at J, with 15 bases between the two ends. CDR1 and CDR2 (germline): SGHNT, YENEEA. The CDR3 DNA reads as TGTGCCAGCAGCTTAGAGGGGACTCACCCTGAGCAGTATTTT. Its protein product is CASSLEGTHPEQYF. The full variable domain, rest sourced from reference TRBV11-3 and TRBJ2-3, is EAGVVQSPRYKIIEKKQPVAFWCNPISGHNTLYWYLQNLGQGPELLIRYENEEAVDDSQLPKDRFSAERLKGVDSTLKIQPAELGDSAVYLCASSLEGTHPEQYFGPGTRLTVL.

V usage is TRBV5-1 and J usage is TRBJ2-3; TRBD1 might be the D (5 bases). Looked up from germline, CDR1 is SGHRS and CDR2 is YFSETQ. Trimming shortened V by 4 bases and J by 2 bases, and 14 bases separated the two germline ends. The CDR3 loop spans 15 amino acids. CDR3 nucleotide sequence: TGCGCCAGCAGCCGCGACAGCAGACCCACAGATACGCAGTATTTT. Translation: CASSRDSRPTDTQYF.

The chain joins TRBV2 to TRBJ1-5, with unresolved D. This CDR3 contains 13 residues. V shed 3 bases and J shed 6 bases, with 9 bases lying between them. Germline V CDR1 and CDR2: SNHLY, FYNNEI. CDR3 sequence reads: CASSDEGGQPQHF. The CDR3 coding sequence is TGTGCCAGCAGTGACGAGGGAGGTCAGCCCCAGCATTTT.